Described below is a single T cell receptor (beta chain) sequence and its context. This sample was included in a study of cytomegalovirus exposure and HLA in healthy donors. The protocol was immunoSEQ multiplex PCR, while the TCRdb copy is restricted to in-frame clones and leaves out a portion. Of about 120,000 clones listed, about 85% were seen once; the top ten hold about 2%. Germline CDR1 and CDR2: GTSNPN and SVGIG (reference sequence). The CDR3 consists of 17 residues. Trimming took 2 bases from V and 4 from J, leaving 23 bases between them. The clonotype was recovered from a woman in her thirties in good health and CMV-seronegative. The chain carries TRBV30 and TRBJ1-2, with unresolved D. The sequenced sample consisted of PBMCs. CDR3 coding DNA: TGTGCCTGGAGTTTCCCCTCCGGGTTGTCTTCTCGCTATGGCTACACCTTC. It encodes CAWSFPSGLSSRYGYTF.